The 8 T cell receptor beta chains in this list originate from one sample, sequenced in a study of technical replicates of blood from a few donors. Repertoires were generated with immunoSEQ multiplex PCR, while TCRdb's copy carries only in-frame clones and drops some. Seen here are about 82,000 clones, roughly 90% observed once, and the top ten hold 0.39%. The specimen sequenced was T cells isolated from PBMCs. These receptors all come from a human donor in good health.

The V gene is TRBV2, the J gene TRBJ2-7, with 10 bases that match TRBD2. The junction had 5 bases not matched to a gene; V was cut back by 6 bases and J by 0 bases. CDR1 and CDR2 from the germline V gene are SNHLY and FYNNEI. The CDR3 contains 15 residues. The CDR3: CASRNASGGSYEQYF. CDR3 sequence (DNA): TGTGCCAGCAGAAACGCTAGCGGGGGCTCCTACGAGCAGTACTTC.

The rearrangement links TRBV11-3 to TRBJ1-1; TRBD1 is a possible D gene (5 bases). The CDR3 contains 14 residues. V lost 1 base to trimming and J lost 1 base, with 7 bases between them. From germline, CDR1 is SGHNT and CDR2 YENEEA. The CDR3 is CASSLGRANTEAFF. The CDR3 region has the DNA TGTGCCAGCAGCTTAGGCAGGGCGAACACTGAAGCTTTCTTT.

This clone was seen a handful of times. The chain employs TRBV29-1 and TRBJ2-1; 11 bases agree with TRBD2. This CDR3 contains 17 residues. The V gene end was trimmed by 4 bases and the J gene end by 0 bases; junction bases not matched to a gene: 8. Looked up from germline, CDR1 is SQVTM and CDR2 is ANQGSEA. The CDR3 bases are TGCAGCGTTGGTCGACTAGCGGGGCCCCACTCCTACAATGAGCAGTTCTTC. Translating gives CSVGRLAGPHSYNEQFF.

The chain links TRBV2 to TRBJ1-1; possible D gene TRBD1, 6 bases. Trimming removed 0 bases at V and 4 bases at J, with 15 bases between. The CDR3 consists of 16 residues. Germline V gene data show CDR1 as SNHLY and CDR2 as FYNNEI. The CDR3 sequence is CASSEAPGGGGTEAFF. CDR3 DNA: TGTGCCAGCAGTGAAGCGCCGGGTGGGGGCGGCACTGAAGCTTTCTTT.

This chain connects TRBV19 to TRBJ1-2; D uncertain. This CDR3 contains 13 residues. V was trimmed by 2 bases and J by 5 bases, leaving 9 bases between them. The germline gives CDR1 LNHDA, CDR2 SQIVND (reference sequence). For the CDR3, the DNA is TGTGCCAGTAGTATATCAGGAGGGTATGGCTACACCTTC. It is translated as CASSISGGYGYTF.

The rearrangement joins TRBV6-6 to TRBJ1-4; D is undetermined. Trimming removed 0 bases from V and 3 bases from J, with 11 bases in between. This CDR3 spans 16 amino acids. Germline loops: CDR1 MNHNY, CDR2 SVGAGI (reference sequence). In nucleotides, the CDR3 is TGTGCCAGCAGTTACTCGCGACCCGGGGCTAATGAAAAACTGTTTTTT. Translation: CASSYSRPGANEKLFF.

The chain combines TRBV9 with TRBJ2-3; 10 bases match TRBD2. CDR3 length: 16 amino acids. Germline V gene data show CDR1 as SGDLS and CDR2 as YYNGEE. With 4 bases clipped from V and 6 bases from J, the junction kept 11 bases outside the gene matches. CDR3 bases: TGTGCCAGCAGCCCCTACTCTAGCGGGAGAGGGGATACGCAGTATTTT. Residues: CASSPYSSGRGDTQYF.

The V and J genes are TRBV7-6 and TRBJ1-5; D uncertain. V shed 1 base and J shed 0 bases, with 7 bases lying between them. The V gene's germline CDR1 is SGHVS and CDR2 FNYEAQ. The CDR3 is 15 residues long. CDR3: CASSLDPRSNQPQHF. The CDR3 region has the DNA TGTGCCAGCAGCTTAGATCCCCGTAGCAATCAGCCCCAGCATTTT.